The following is a T cell receptor (beta chain) sequence with its context. Antigen unknown. The germline V gene has CDR1 LNHNV and CDR2 YYDKDF (reference sequence). The CDR3 has 19 amino acids. The ends were cut back, 2 bases at V and 0 bases at J, with 20 bases in the middle. The data are from a study of response to subunit inactivated influenza vaccine. General study points: Each seasonal influenza vaccination, the authors suggested, recruits few new T cells.

MiXCR was run by TCRdb on the RT-PCR reads, yielding one entry per CDR3 protein. This table holds 550,000 to 800,000 distinct CDR3 sequences, around 14% found once. This rearrangement joins TRBV15 to TRBJ2-1, with D perhaps matching TRBD2 (6 bases). This clonotype originated in a man in his forties or fifties who received an inactivated influenza vaccine. Sequences were derived from PBMCs from blood, sampled 11 to 12 days after vaccination. As DNA, the CDR3 is TGTGCCACCAGCAGACTTCTTGGATCCCTAGCGACCTCCTACAATGAGCAGTTCTTC. Amino acids: CATSRLLGSLATSYNEQFF.